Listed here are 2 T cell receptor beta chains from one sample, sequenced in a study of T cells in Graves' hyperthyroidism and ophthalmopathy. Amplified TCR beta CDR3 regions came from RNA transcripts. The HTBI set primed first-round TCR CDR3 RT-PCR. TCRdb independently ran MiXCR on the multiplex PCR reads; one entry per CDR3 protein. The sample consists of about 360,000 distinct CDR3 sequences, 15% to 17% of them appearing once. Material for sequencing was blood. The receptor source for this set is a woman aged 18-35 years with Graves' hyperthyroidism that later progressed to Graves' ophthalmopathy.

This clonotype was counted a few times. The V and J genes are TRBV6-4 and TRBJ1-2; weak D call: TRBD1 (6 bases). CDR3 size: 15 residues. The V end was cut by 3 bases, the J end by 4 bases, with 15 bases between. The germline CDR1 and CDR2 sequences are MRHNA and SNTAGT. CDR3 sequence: CASSERGDTIYGYTF. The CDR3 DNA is TGTGCCAGCAGTGAACGAGGGGACACCATCTATGGCTACACCTTC.

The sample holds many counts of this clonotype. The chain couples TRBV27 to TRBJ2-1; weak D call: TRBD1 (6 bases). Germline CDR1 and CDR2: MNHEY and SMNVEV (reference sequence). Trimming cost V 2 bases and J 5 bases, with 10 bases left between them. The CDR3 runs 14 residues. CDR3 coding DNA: TGTGCCAGCAGTTTAAGCCAGGGGAACAATGAGCAGTTCTTC. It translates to CASSLSQGNNEQFF.